This T cell receptor beta chain was observed in a study of blood T cell repertoires in COVID-19. Turning to the study itself: PBMCs, B-cell-depleted T cells, or T cells provided the cDNA or gDNA that made up the material.

The CDR3 consists of 13 residues. Between the trimmed V and J ends, which lost 7 bases and 0 bases, there was a span of 10 bases. From germline, CDR1 is MRHNA and CDR2 SNTAGT. How the authors handled the data: Reference gene primer amplification in the assay estimated nucleated cell counts. Sequenced by immunoSEQ multiplex PCR; TCRdb stores in-frame clones only, minus some. V, J and clone size derive from that table, while D and trimming were established from the DNA sequence. The sample yields 200,000 to 300,000 clones, 88% seen once. This clone has a single count. The chain links TRBV6-4 to TRBJ2-7; the D is unclear. The origin of this receptor is a man in his fifties or sixties who had recovered from COVID-19. Sample: peripheral blood. Here the CDR3 DNA reads TGTGCCAGCACCCCGGCGGACTCCTACGAGCAGTACTTC. It codes for CASTPADSYEQYF.